What follows describes a single T cell receptor beta chain. What it binds is unknown. It was with unique molecular identifiers that the TCRbeta library was prepared. TCRdb ran MiXCR on the PCR reads and lists one entry per CDR3 protein. This sample yields 250,000 to 300,000 distinct CDR3 sequences, of which less than 9.5% are seen a single time; approximately 8.6% belongs to the top ten. The sample belongs to a study of T-cell reconstitution after alpha-beta-depleted transplantation in children. General observations from the study: Recipient T cells and thymic progenitors that survived were the source of the high TCRbeta diversity seen at day 60 in some patients. When one year had passed after transplant, most T-cell counts and diversity came from newly produced T cells. Reported findings indicate that, about two months after transplant, alpha-beta T cells came from several hundred expanded clones, which were derived from non-depleted graft cells.

V shed 7 bases and J 7 bases; nucleotides not matched to a gene: 6. The CDR3 covers 14 residues. This clonotype originated in a female patient aged 2 to 10 who had a stem cell transplant for Fanconi anemia, so the T cells may come from the graft donor. The sequences come from peripheral blood, collected 360 days after TCRalphabeta/CD19-depleted stem cell transplant. V is TRBV12-3 or TRBV12-4 and J is TRBJ2-1; TRBD1 matches at 11 bases. CDR3 residues: CASNSGTGGNEQFF. CDR3 nucleotide sequence: TGTGCCAGCAATTCCGGGACAGGGGGGAATGAGCAGTTCTTC.